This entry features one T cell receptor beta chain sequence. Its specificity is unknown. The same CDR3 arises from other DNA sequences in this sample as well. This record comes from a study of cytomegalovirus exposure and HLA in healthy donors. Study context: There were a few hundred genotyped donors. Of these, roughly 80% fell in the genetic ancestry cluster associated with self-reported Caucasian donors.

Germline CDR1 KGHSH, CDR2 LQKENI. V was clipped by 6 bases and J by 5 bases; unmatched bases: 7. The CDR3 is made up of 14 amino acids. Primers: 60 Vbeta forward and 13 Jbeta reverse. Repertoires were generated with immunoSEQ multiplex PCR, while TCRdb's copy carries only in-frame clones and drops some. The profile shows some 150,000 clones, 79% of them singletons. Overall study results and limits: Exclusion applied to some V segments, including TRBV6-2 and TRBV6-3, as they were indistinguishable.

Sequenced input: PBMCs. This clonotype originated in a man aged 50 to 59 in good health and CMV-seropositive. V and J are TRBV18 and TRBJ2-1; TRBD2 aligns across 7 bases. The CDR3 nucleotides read TGTGCCAGCTCGCCCGGGACTACCCACAATGAGCAGTTCTTC. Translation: CASSPGTTHNEQFF.